The source of this T cell receptor (beta chain) is a study of cytotoxic CD8 clonotypes in ibrutinib-treated CLL. Study in general: Responses: approximately 25 partial, 2 complete; after median around 64 months, around 15 stayed remitted, around twelve progressed. A median about 11 months of treatment, range 6 to 36, preceded the collection of response samples. Sequencing produced an average of roughly 230,000 productive templates and 94,082 productive rearrangements per sample.

Using immunoSEQ multiplex PCR, the repertoire was profiled, and TCRdb retains in-frame clones only, with some absent. Seen here are 150,000 or so clones, over 75% observed once, and the top ten hold 3% to 3.5%. TCR beta libraries used roughly 2.2 micrograms of genomic DNA from cryopreserved PBMCs. CDR1 and CDR2 (germline): SQVTM, ANQGSEA. The CDR3 totals 13 residues. V gave up 8 bases and J gave up 4 bases; unmatched junction bases: 8. The rearrangement uses TRBV29-1 and TRBJ1-1; 9 positions match TRBD1. The material sequenced was PBMCs, taken at disease progression, from a patient treated with ibrutinib. The sequence derives from a human donor with chronic lymphocytic leukemia. As DNA, the CDR3 is TGCAGCCTCTGGACAGGGGCGGGCACTGAAGCTTTCTTT. It translates to CSLWTGAGTEAFF. Based on the CDR3 plus reference TRBV29-1 and TRBJ1-1, the full variable domain is SAVISQKPSRDICQRGTSLTIQCQVDSQVTMMFWYRQQPGQSLTLIATANQGSEATYESGFVIDKFPISRPNLTFSTLTVSNMSPEDSSIYLCSLWTGAGTEAFFGQGTRLTVV.